This T cell receptor beta chain was captured in a study of post-analysis software for immune sequencing data. Study-wide results and caveats: Normalized Chao1 diversity was significantly reduced in patients versus controls. Included in a set of about five TRBV segments more frequent in patients than controls were TRBV5-6, TRBV5-1 and TRBV20-1.

V was shortened by 5 bases and J by 4 bases, with 19 bases between the two germline ends. The germline CDR1 and CDR2 sequences are MDHEN and SYDVKM. CDR3 size: 16 residues. Included in the TCR beta cDNA libraries were unique molecular identifiers. TCRdb re-derived calls from the PCR reads in MiXCR, one entry per CDR3 protein. This table has hundreds of thousands of distinct CDR3 sequences, approximately 30% appearing once. Notes on this clonotype: Antigen unknown.

The receptor was derived from a girl aged 10 to 17 with multiple sclerosis. The chain links TRBV28 to TRBJ2-3; D call uncertain. Sequencing was performed on blood. The CDR3 DNA reads TGTGCCAGCAGTCCCACCCGAGGAATGAAAGCAGATACGCAGTATTTT. This codes for CASSPTRGMKADTQYF.